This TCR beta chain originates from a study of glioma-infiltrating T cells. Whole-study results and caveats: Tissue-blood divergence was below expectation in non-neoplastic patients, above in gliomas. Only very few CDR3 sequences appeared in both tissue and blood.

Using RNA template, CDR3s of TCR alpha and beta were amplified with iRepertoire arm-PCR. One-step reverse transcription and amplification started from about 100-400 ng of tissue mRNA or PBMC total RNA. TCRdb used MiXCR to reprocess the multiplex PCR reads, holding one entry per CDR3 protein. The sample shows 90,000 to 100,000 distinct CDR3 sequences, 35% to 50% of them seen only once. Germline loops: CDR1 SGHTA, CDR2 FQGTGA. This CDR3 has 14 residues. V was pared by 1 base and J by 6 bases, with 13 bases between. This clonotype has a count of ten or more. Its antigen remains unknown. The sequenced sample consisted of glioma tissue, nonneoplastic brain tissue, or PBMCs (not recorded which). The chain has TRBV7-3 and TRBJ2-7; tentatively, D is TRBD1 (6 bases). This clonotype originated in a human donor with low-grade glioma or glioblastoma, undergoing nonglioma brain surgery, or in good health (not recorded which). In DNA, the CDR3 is TGTGCCAGCAGCTTAATCCCAGGGGCCTCCGAGCAGTACTTC. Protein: CASSLIPGASEQYF.